Presented here are 9 T cell receptor beta chains from one specimen sequenced in a study of T cell changes during pregnancy in multiple sclerosis. The table came from immunoSEQ multiplex PCR; TCRdb's copy has only in-frame clones and leaves some out. Among around 30,000 clones listed, about 93% were seen once. The sample here was CD4+ T cells from peripheral blood mononuclear cells, taken after pregnancy. These receptors came from a female donor with multiple sclerosis, enrolled in a pregnancy study.

V is TRBV7-9 and J is TRBJ2-3, with a tentative D call TRBD2 (5 bases). The V and J ends lost 5 bases and 1 base respectively, with 16 bases between them. This CDR3 is built from 16 residues. Germline CDR1 is SEHNR and CDR2 is FQNEAQ (reference sequence). CDR3 sequence (DNA): TGTGCCAGCAGCCCCGTCGGCCGGGAAGGCACAGATACGCAGTATTTT. Its protein is CASSPVGREGTDTQYF.

This rearrangement joins TRBV30 to TRBJ2-1, with 8 positions matching TRBD2. The CDR3 has 20 residues. With V trimmed by 0 bases and J by 0 bases, 16 bases remained unmatched. Germline lookup yields CDR1 GTSNPN and CDR2 SVGIG (reference sequence). CDR3: CAWSVSLVVAGGSSYNEQFF. For the CDR3, the DNA is TGTGCCTGGAGTGTGTCCTTAGTCGTGGCGGGAGGTAGCTCCTACAATGAGCAGTTCTTC.

As concerns this clone: Mismatch with germline at one junction end may stem from a read error. The CDR3 DNA reads as TGTGCCAGCAGCTTGGGACTAGCGGGGCCGGCCCCAGACTTC. Translation gives CASSLGLAGPAPDF. This chain links TRBV7-9 with TRBJ2-7; the match to TRBD2 covers 13 bases. CDR1 is SEHNR, CDR2 FQNEAQ, per germline (reference sequence). The CDR3 has 14 residues.

The chain uses TRBV13 and TRBJ2-3; the match to TRBD1 covers 8 bases. CDR1 is PRHDT and CDR2 is FYEKMQ in the germline V gene (reference sequence). The CDR3 is 17 amino acids. The trim removed 0 bases at V and 5 bases at J, leaving 10 bases unmatched. CDR3 in amino acids: CASSLGQGWTGRDTQYF. The CDR3 nucleotides read TGTGCCAGCAGCTTAGGCCAGGGATGGACAGGGAGAGATACGCAGTATTTT.

This rearrangement joins TRBV11-2 to TRBJ2-7; weak D call: TRBD2 (5 bases). The CDR3 runs to 16 residues. Germline V gene sequence: CDR1 SGHAT, CDR2 FQNNGV. The V and J ends lost 5 bases and 2 bases respectively, with 19 bases between them. CDR3 coding DNA: TGTGCCAGCAGCCGCTTAAAAGGTTACGGGACCTACGAGCAGTACTTC. Translated: CASSRLKGYGTYEQYF. Full variable domain (missing parts from reference TRBV11-2 and TRBJ2-7): EAGVAQSPRYKIIEKRQSVAFWCNPISGHATLYWYQQILGQGPKLLIQFQNNGVVDDSQLPKDRFSAERLKGVDSTLKIQPAKLEDSAVYLCASSRLKGYGTYEQYFGPGTRLTVT.

This chain links TRBV5-1 with TRBJ2-5; TRBD1 matches 9 bases. Germline V gene lookup returns CDR1 SGHRS and CDR2 YFSETQ. Trimming removed 0 bases from V and 4 bases from J; junction bases left unmatched: 4. The CDR3 is 15 amino acids. This CDR3 reads CASSLAEGQGETQYF. The CDR3 bases are TGCGCCAGCAGCTTGGCCGAGGGACAGGGAGAGACCCAGTACTTC. Combining the CDR3 with reference TRBV5-1 and TRBJ2-5 gives the whole variable domain KAGVTQTPRYLIKTRGQQVTLSCSPISGHRSVSWYQQTPGQGLQFLFEYFSETQRNKGNFPGRFSGRQFSNSRSEMNVSTLELGDSALYLCASSLAEGQGETQYFGPGTRLLVL.

This chain links TRBV5-1 with TRBJ1-3; TRBD1 might be the D (5 bases). The V end was cut by 5 bases, the J end by 0 bases, with 12 bases between. Per the germline V gene, CDR1 is SGHRS and CDR2 is YFSETQ. The CDR3 totals 15 residues. CDR3: CASSFQGGSGNTIYF. The CDR3 DNA sequence: TGCGCCAGCAGTTTTCAGGGAGGCTCTGGAAACACCATATATTTT.

The chain carries TRBV19 and TRBJ1-1; 7 nucleotides align to TRBD1. CDR1 LNHDA and CDR2 SQIVND come from the germline V gene (reference sequence). Trimming cost V 5 bases and J 0 bases; bases outside gene matches: 6. This CDR3 spans 15 amino acids. CDR3 DNA: TGTGCCAGTAGTCCCAGACAGGGAATGAACACTGAAGCTTTCTTT. The encoded protein is CASSPRQGMNTEAFF.

This clone was counted a single time. Here the CDR3 reads CASSQWTDTGYTF. The CDR3 region has the DNA TGTGCCAGCAGCCAATGGACAGACACGGGCTACACCTTC. The chain combines TRBV6-6 with TRBJ1-2, with a possible D match to TRBD1 (6 bases). Germline-derived CDR1 and CDR2 are MNHNY and SVGAGI (reference sequence). CDR3 size: 13 residues. V was shortened by 6 bases and J by 8 bases, with 16 bases between the two germline ends.